This TCR beta chain originates from a study of T-cell reconstitution after alpha-beta-depleted transplantation in children. Study-level points and caveats: Fresh T-cell production supplied most of the T-cell counts and diversity seen one year after transplant. In patients about two months after transplant, alpha-beta T cells reportedly arose from several hundred expanded graft clones.

Unique molecular identifiers were incorporated during preparation of the TCRbeta library. TCRdb independently ran MiXCR on the PCR reads; one entry per CDR3 protein. The sample shows roughly 200,000 distinct CDR3 sequences, approximately 6.9% of them seen only once. This clonotype was counted many times. The antigen remains unidentified. The TCR was taken from a boy aged 2 to 9 with acute lymphoblastic leukemia, due to receive a stem cell transplant. The sample was PBMCs, taken before TCRalphabeta/CD19-depleted stem cell transplant.

The CDR3 DNA sequence: TGTGCCAGCAGCTTAGATTGGCGGGAAAGCCATACGCAGTATTTT. Its translation: CASSLDWRESHTQYF. The rearrangement uses TRBV11-2 and TRBJ2-3; D is possibly TRBD2 (6 bases). V was clipped by 0 bases and J by 7 bases, with 14 bases between them. CDR1 and CDR2 from the germline V gene are SGHAT and FQNNGV. The CDR3 is 15 amino acids.